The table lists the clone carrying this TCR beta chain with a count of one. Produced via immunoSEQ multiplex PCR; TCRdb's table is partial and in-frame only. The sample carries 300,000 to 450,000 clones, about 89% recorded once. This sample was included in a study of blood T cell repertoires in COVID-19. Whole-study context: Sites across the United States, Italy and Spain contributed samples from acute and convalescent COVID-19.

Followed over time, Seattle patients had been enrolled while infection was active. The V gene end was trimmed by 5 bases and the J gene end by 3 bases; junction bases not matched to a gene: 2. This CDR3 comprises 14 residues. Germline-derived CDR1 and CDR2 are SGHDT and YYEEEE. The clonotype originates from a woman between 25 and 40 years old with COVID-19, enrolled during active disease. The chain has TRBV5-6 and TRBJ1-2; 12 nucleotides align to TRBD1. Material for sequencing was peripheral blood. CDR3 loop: CASRGTGGDYGYTF. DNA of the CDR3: TGTGCCAGCAGAGGGACAGGGGGCGACTATGGCTACACCTTC.